The entry below gives a single T cell receptor (beta chain) sequence along with its context. Antigen unknown. Preterm samples came from extremely preterm deliveries at about 23-28 weeks. Sorted naive CD8+ T cell numbers ranged ~17,000 to ~100,000. Trimming removed 0 bases from V and 0 bases from J, with 6 bases in between. Germline loops: CDR1 MNHEY, CDR2 SMNVEV (reference sequence). The length of the CDR3 is 15 residues. The data were obtained in a study of naive CD8 T cells in extremely preterm neonates. General observations from the study: Preterm neonates shared more CDR3 nucleotide sequences (around 2.5%) than older groups. Relative to older groups, preterm infants had shorter, less trimmed CDR3s with fewer N additions.

The assay was immunoSEQ multiplex PCR, and TCRdb's table has in-frame clones only and misses some. The table includes roughly 5,100 clones, nearly 95% detected once. The clonotype originates from a boy who was born preterm. The source material was naive CD8+ T cells from cord blood. The chain recombines TRBV27 with TRBJ1-3; TRBD1 is a possible D gene (6 bases). CDR3 DNA: TGTGCCAGCAGTTTATCGGGACACTCTGGAAACACCATATATTTT. Protein product: CASSLSGHSGNTIYF.